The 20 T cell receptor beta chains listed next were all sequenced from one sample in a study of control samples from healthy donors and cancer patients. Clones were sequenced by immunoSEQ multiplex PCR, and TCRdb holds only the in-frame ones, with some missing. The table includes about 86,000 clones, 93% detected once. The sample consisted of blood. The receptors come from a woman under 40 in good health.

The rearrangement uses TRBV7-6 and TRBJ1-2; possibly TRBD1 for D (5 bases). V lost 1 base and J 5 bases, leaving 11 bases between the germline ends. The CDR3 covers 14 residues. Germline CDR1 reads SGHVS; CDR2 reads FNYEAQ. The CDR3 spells CASSLDDRGYGYTF. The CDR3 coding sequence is TGTGCCAGCAGCTTAGATGACAGAGGGTATGGCTACACCTTC.

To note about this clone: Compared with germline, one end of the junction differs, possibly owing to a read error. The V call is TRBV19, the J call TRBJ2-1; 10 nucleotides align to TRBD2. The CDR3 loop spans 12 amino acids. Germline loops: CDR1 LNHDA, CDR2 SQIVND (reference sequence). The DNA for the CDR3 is TGTGCCAGTACCGATAGCGGGAGGCGGGCGATCTTC. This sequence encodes CASTDSGRRAIF.

DNA of the CDR3: TGCGCCAGCAGTGAGCTAGTCCCCAGACAGGGGGCGAGGAGTCAGCCCCAGCATTTT. Protein product: CASSELVPRQGARSQPQHF. The rearrangement joins TRBV10-2 to TRBJ1-5, with 10 bases that match TRBD1. The CDR3 sequence is 19 residues long. Germline CDR1 is WSHSY and CDR2 is SAAADI. With 2 bases clipped from V and 6 bases from J, the junction kept 16 bases outside the gene matches.

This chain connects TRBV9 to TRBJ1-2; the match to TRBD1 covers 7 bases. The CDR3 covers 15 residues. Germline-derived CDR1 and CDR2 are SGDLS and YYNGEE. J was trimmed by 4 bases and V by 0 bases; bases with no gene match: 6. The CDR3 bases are TGTGCCAGCAGCGTAGAATTCTGGGACAGCTATGGCTACACCTTC. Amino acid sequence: CASSVEFWDSYGYTF. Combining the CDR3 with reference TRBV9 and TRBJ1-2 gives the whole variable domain DSGVTQTPKHLITATGQRVTLRCSPRSGDLSVYWYQQSLDQGLQFLIQYYNGEERAKGNILERFSAQQFPDLHSELNLSSLELGDSALYFCASSVEFWDSYGYTFGSGTRLTVV.

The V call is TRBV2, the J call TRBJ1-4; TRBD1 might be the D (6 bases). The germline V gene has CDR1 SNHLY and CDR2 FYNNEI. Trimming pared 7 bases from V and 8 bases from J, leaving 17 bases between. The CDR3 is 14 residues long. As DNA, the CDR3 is TGTGCCAGCAATGGGGCAGGGGTAGGGGAAAAACTGTTTTTT. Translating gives CASNGAGVGEKLFF.

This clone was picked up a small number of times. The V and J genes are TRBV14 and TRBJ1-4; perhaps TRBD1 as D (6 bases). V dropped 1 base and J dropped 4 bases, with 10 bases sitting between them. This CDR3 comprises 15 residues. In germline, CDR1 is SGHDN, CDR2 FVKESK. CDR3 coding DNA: TGTGCCAGCAGCCAAGCAGGGGCCAATAATGAAAAACTGTTTTTT. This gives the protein CASSQAGANNEKLFF.

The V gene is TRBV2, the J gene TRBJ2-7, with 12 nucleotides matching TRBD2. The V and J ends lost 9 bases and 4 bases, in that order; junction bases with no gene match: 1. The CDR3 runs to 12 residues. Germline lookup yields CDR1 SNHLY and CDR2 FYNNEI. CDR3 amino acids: CARGTSGYEQYF. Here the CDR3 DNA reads TGTGCCAGGGGGACTAGCGGGTACGAGCAGTACTTC. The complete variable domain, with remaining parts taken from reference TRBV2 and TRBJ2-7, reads EPEVTQTPSHQVTQMGQEVILRCVPISNHLYFYWYRQILGQKVEFLVSFYNNEISEKSEIFDDQFSVERPDGSNFTLKIRSTKLEDSAMYFCARGTSGYEQYFGPGTRLTVT.

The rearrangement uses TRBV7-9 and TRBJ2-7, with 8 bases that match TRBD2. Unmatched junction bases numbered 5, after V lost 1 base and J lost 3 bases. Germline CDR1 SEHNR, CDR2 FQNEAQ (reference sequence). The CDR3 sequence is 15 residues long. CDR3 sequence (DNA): TGTGCCAGCAGCTTAGGTGGCGGGAGGAGCTACGAGCAGTACTTC. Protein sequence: CASSLGGGRSYEQYF.

The CDR3 here is CASSSPKGADTQYF. CDR3 nucleotide sequence: TGCGCCAGCAGCTCACCCAAGGGTGCAGATACGCAGTATTTT. J is TRBJ2-3 and V is TRBV5-1; no clear D gene. The V end lost 3 bases, the J end lost 4 bases, and 12 bases lay between the germline ends. This CDR3 contains 14 residues. Germline V gives CDR1 SGHRS, CDR2 YFSETQ.

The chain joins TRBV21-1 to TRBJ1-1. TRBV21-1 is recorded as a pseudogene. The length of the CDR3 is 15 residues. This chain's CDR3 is CASSKVGRDFAVAFF. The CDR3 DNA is TGTGCCAGCAGCAAAGTTGGGAGGGACTTCGCTGTAGCTTTCTTT.

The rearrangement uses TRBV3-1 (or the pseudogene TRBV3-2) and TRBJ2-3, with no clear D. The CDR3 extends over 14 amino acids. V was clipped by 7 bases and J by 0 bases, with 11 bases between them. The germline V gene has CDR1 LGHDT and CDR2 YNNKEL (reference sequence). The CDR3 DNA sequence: TGTGCCAGCAACAAGGTTGGGAGCACAGATACGCAGTATTTT. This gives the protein CASNKVGSTDTQYF.

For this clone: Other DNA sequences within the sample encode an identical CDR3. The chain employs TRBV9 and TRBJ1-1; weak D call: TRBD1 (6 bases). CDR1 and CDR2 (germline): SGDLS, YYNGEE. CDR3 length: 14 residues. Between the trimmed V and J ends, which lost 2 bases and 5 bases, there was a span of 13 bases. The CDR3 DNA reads TGTGCCAGCAGCGTGTCCCGGGGGCAGACTGAAGCTTTCTTT. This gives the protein CASSVSRGQTEAFF.

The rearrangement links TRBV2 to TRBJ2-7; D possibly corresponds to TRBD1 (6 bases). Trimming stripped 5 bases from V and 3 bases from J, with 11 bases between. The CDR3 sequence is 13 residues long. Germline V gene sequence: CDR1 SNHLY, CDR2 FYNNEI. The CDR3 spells CASSPGTHYEQYF. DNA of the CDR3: TGTGCCAGCAGTCCCGGGACACACTACGAGCAGTACTTC.

As DNA, the CDR3 is TGTGCCACCAGCACGGCCCCAGGGCTAGGGCAGCCCCAGCATTTT. Its translation: CATSTAPGLGQPQHF. The rearrangement links TRBV15 to TRBJ1-5; weak D call: TRBD1 (5 bases). The CDR3 length is 15 residues. V shed 4 bases and J shed 7 bases, with 17 bases lying between them. Germline CDR1 LNHNV, CDR2 YYDKDF (reference sequence).

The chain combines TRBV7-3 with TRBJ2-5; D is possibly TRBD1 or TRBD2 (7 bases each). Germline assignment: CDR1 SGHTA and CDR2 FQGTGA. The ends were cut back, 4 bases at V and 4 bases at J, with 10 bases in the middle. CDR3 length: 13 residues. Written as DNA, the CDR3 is TGTGCCAGCAGCTCCAGGGGGGGAGAGACCCAGTACTTC. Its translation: CASSSRGGETQYF.

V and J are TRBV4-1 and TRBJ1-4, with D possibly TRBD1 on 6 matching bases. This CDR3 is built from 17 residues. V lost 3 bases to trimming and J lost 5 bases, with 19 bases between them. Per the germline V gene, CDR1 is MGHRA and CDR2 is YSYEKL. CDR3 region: CASSHIAARDINEKLFF. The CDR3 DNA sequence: TGCGCCAGCAGCCACATAGCCGCGAGGGACATAAATGAAAAACTGTTTTTT.

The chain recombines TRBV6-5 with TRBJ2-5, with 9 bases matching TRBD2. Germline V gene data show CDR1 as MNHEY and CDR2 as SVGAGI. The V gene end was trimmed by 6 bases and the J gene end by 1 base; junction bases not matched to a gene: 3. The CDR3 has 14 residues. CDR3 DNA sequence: TGTGCCAGCAGCGTAGCGGGAGCCCAAGAGACCCAGTACTTC. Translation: CASSVAGAQETQYF.

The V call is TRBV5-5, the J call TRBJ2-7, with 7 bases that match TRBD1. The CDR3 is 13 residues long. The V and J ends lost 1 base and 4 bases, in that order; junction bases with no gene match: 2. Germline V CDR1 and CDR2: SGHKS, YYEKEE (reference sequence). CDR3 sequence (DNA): TGTGCCAGCAGCTTGAACAGGGGTTACGAGCAGTACTTC. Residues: CASSLNRGYEQYF.

The CDR3 coding sequence is TGTGCCAGCAGTCAGGGGTGGTCACCCCTCCACTTT. Amino acids: CASSQGWSPLHF. The chain combines TRBV6-5 with TRBJ1-6, with D perhaps matching TRBD1 (6 bases). In germline, CDR1 is MNHEY, CDR2 SVGAGI. Deletions cut 5 bases from V and 10 bases from J, with 9 bases between. This CDR3 is built from 12 residues.

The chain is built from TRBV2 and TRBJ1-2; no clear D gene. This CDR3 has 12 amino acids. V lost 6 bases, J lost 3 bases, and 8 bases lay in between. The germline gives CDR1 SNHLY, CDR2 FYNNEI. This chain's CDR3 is CASSGNHYGYTF. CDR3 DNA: TGTGCCAGCAGCGGGAATCACTATGGCTACACCTTC. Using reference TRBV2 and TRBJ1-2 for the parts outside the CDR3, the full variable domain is EPEVTQTPSHQVTQMGQEVILRCVPISNHLYFYWYRQILGQKVEFLVSFYNNEISEKSEIFDDQFSVERPDGSNFTLKIRSTKLEDSAMYFCASSGNHYGYTFGSGTRLTVV.